The clone carrying this T cell receptor beta chain was seen only a few times. Its antigen is currently unknown. Researchers isolated at least 6 million PBMCs per sample. This sample stems from a study of blood T cells in healthy people across ages. Study observations and caveats: A strong correlation between TCR beta diversity and naive T cell percentage was seen. A roughly linear fall in TCR beta diversity per million T cells was seen with increasing age.

A J-beta primer mix and a sample-barcoded 5' primer were used in a second PCR of about 7 to 12 cycles. Each TCR beta cDNA got a 12-nucleotide random molecular identifier. TCRdb used MiXCR to reprocess the 5' RACE reads, holding one entry per CDR3 protein. The sample includes roughly 800,000 distinct CDR3 sequences, 58% of them seen just once. Germline values: CDR1 SQVTM, CDR2 ANQGSEA. The length of the CDR3 is 13 residues. V was shortened by 3 bases and J by 4 bases, with 11 bases between the two germline ends. The chain couples TRBV29-1 to TRBJ2-3, with a weak D call TRBD2 (6 bases). The TCR sequence derives from a young man in good health. The specimen was blood. The CDR3 is CSVEGGGADTQYF. In DNA form, the CDR3 reads TGCAGCGTTGAGGGGGGTGGTGCAGATACGCAGTATTTT.